Following are 28 T cell receptor beta chains from one sample sequenced in a study of patients and donors after allogeneic stem cell transplantation. One entry per CDR3 protein results from TCRdb running MiXCR on the RT-PCR reads. The sample has hundreds of thousands of distinct CDR3 sequences; roughly 38% are singletons. The sample consisted of blood, either unsorted or a sorted T cell fraction (not recorded which). Receptors were obtained from a human donor who was either an allogeneic HSCT recipient or a stem cell or donor lymphocyte infusion donor (not recorded which). It is not recorded whose cells these are; they may come from a transplant donor.

The rearrangement uses TRBV12-3 or TRBV12-4 and TRBJ1-5; 8 positions match TRBD1. The CDR3 contains 11 residues. J lost 16 bases, V lost 5 bases, and 7 bases had no gene match. The CDR3, as DNA: TGTGCCAGCAGTGCCGGGACAGGTACACATTTT. It translates to CASSAGTGTHF.

The rearrangement uses TRBV20-1 and TRBJ1-3; D is undetermined. Deletions cut 5 bases from V and 5 bases from J, with 19 bases between. The germline CDR1 and CDR2 sequences are DFQATT and SNEGSKA (reference sequence). This CDR3 is built from 15 residues. The CDR3 nucleotides are TGCAGTGCTGTCCGCCTAGAGGGCTATAGAAACACCATATATTTT. Protein product: CSAVRLEGYRNTIYF.

This chain connects TRBV30 to TRBJ1-2, with TRBD1 matching over 7 bases. The CDR3 is 13 residues long. The junction had 4 bases not matched to a gene; V was cut back by 2 bases and J by 4 bases. Germline V gene lookup returns CDR1 GTSNPN and CDR2 SVGIG (reference sequence). This CDR3 reads CAWSPTGAYGYTF. As DNA, the CDR3 is TGTGCCTGGAGTCCCACAGGGGCCTATGGCTACACCTTC. Together with reference TRBV30 and TRBJ1-2, the CDR3 gives the full variable domain: SQTIHQWPATLVQPVGSPLSLECTVEGTSNPNLYWYRQAAGRGLQLLFYSVGIGQISSEVPQNLSASRPQDRQFILSSKKLLLSDSGFYLCAWSPTGAYGYTFGSGTRLTVV.

This clonotype counts as medium-sized (0.01 to 0.1%). The chain is built from TRBV27 and TRBJ1-2, with D uncertain. Trimming shortened V by 2 bases and J by 7 bases, and 11 bases separated the two germline ends. The CDR3 is 13 residues long. CDR1 and CDR2 (germline): MNHEY, SMNVEV (reference sequence). This chain's CDR3 is CASSLAGLSGYTF. CDR3 DNA: TGTGCCAGCAGTTTAGCAGGATTGAGTGGCTACACCTTC.

This clonotype was detected a few times. The chain employs TRBV2 and TRBJ2-3; D possibly corresponds to TRBD2 (6 bases). V lost 9 bases and J 3 bases, leaving 10 bases between the germline ends. CDR1 and CDR2 from the germline V gene are SNHLY and FYNNEI. The CDR3 covers 12 residues. CDR3 in amino acids: CARSAGTDTQYF. CDR3 DNA sequence: TGTGCCAGGTCTGCGGGGACAGATACGCAGTATTTT.

This clonotype was counted between two and nine times. This chain joins TRBV28 and TRBJ1-2; TRBD1 agrees at 10 bases. Looked up from germline, CDR1 is MDHEN and CDR2 is SYDVKM. V was pared by 5 bases and J by 4 bases, with 10 bases of the junction left unmatched. The CDR3 spans 16 residues. The CDR3 sequence: CASSTSQTGGLYGYTF. The DNA for the CDR3 is TGTGCCAGCAGTACCTCCCAGACAGGGGGCCTCTATGGCTACACCTTC.

The chain uses TRBV6-6 and TRBJ1-2; D is uncertain. V lost 11 bases, J lost 5 bases, and 27 bases lay in between. The germline V gene has CDR1 MNHNY and CDR2 SVGAGI (reference sequence). This CDR3 region has 16 residues. CDR3 loop: CAAYPKVGGGLYGYTF. The CDR3 DNA follows: TGTGCCGCATATCCTAAGGTTGGTGGAGGACTGTATGGCTACACCTTC.

This clonotype was seen ten or more times. One junction end disagrees with the germline gene, perhaps due to a read error. V gene TRBV4-1 combines with J gene TRBJ1-5; TRBD1 agrees at 8 bases. Germline V gives CDR1 MGHRA, CDR2 YSYEKL. This CDR3 has 15 residues. CDR3 in amino acids: CASSQGQGGNQPQHF. CDR3 coding DNA: TGTGCCAGCAGTCAAGGACAGGGAGGCAATCAGCCCCAGCATTTT.

The V call is TRBV12-3 or TRBV12-4, the J call TRBJ2-1; 8 positions match TRBD1. With V trimmed by 7 bases and J by 5 bases, 7 bases remained unmatched. The CDR3 extends over 14 amino acids. This chain's CDR3 is CASTSGGENNEQFF. The CDR3 DNA is TGTGCCAGCACTTCAGGGGGCGAGAACAATGAGCAGTTCTTC.

This chain joins TRBV20-1 and TRBJ2-7, with a possible D match to TRBD2 (7 bases). Germline values: CDR1 DFQATT, CDR2 SNEGSKA (reference sequence). Trimming pared 0 bases from V and 3 bases from J, leaving 18 bases between. The CDR3 length is 16 residues. CDR3 sequence: CSARDKLAGALYEQYF. The CDR3 region has the DNA TGCAGTGCTAGAGATAAATTGGCGGGGGCCCTCTACGAGCAGTACTTC.

A word on this clonotype: The junction differs from germline at one of its ends, possibly a read error. The chain uses TRBV4-1 and TRBJ1-5, with a weak D call TRBD1 (5 bases). CDR1 is MGHRA, CDR2 YSYEKL, per germline. The CDR3 length is 15 residues. The CDR3 reads CASTQDSGRNQPQHF. The CDR3 nucleotides are TGCGCCAGCACCCAAGACAGCGGACGGAATCAGCCCCAGCATTTT.

In this sample, this clonotype turned up a few times. The gene calls are TRBV3-1 and TRBJ1-2; D possibly corresponds to TRBD1 (5 bases). CDR1 LGHDT and CDR2 YNNKEL come from the germline V gene (reference sequence). V lost 4 bases, J lost 4 bases, and 10 bases lay in between. The CDR3 sequence is 13 residues long. CDR3: CASSPQELYGYTF. Written as DNA, the CDR3 is TGTGCCAGCAGCCCACAGGAGCTCTATGGCTACACCTTC.

This clonotype was seen many times. The chain is built from TRBV13 and TRBJ1-1; D remains ambiguous. V lost 4 bases to trimming and J lost 0 bases, with 6 bases between them. Germline lookup yields CDR1 PRHDT and CDR2 FYEKMQ (reference sequence). The CDR3 has 13 residues. The CDR3 DNA reads as TGTGCCAGCAGCTCATCGGTGAACACTGAAGCTTTCTTT. Translated: CASSSSVNTEAFF.

The chain carries TRBV4-3 and TRBJ1-6; TRBD1 might be the D (5 bases). V was cut by 0 bases and J by 11 bases, with 14 bases left in between. Per germline, CDR1 LGHNA and CDR2 YSLEER. This CDR3 is 15 amino acids long. The CDR3 bases are TGCGCCAGCAGCCAAGATTTGCCGGGGGAGGCACCCCTCCACTTT. It yields the protein CASSQDLPGEAPLHF.

The V gene is TRBV20-1, the J gene TRBJ1-3, with D possibly TRBD1 on 5 matching bases. This CDR3 region has 14 residues. Germline V gene sequence: CDR1 DFQATT, CDR2 SNEGSKA (reference sequence). V gave up 3 bases and J gave up 0 bases, with 9 bases separating them. In DNA form, the CDR3 reads TGCAGTGCTAGCGCAGGGAGCTCTGGAAACACCATATATTTT. This gives the protein CSASAGSSGNTIYF.

This chain connects TRBV6-5 to TRBJ1-6; D may be TRBD1 (6 bases). This CDR3 contains 14 residues. Germline V CDR1 and CDR2: MNHEY, SVGAGI. The germline V and J ends were trimmed by 4 bases and 10 bases, with 14 bases remaining between them. CDR3 sequence reads: CASSFQGNRSPLHF. Here the CDR3 DNA reads TGTGCCAGCAGTTTTCAGGGGAACCGCTCACCCCTCCACTTT.

This chain uses TRBV6-1 with TRBJ1-1; the D is unclear. This CDR3 is built from 14 residues. Trimming removed 3 bases from V and 2 bases from J, with 10 bases in between. Germline values: CDR1 MNHNS, CDR2 SASEGT. The CDR3 loop is CASSDSIVNTEAFF. The CDR3 nucleotides read TGTGCCAGCAGTGACTCTATAGTTAACACTGAAGCTTTCTTT.

This clonotype was counted at least ten times. The chain combines TRBV20-1 with TRBJ2-1; 12 nucleotides agree with TRBD2. The CDR3 contains 15 residues. The V segment lost 2 bases and the J segment 3 bases; nucleotides outside the gene matches: 2. From germline, CDR1 is DFQATT and CDR2 SNEGSKA (reference sequence). CDR3 sequence: CSARRLAGVYNEQFF. For the CDR3, the DNA is TGCAGTGCTAGAAGACTAGCGGGGGTCTACAATGAGCAGTTCTTC.

The chain uses TRBV29-1 and TRBJ2-1; 7 nucleotides match TRBD1. Germline V gene sequence: CDR1 SQVTM, CDR2 ANQGSEA. There are 13 residues in the CDR3. V lost 7 bases to trimming and J lost 5 bases; unmatched junction nucleotides: 8. The CDR3 reads CSDFGTDNNEQFF. The CDR3 DNA reads as TGCAGCGACTTCGGGACAGATAACAATGAGCAGTTCTTC.

The chain joins TRBV13 to TRBJ1-2, with D possibly being TRBD1 (6 bases). CDR1 is PRHDT, CDR2 FYEKMQ, per germline (reference sequence). The germline V and J ends were trimmed by 6 bases and 5 bases, with 16 bases remaining between them. CDR3 length: 14 residues. The chain's CDR3 is CASSYYRQGYGYTF. In DNA form, the CDR3 reads TGTGCCAGCAGTTACTACCGTCAGGGGTATGGCTACACCTTC.

J is TRBJ2-7 and V is TRBV12-3 or TRBV12-4; D remains ambiguous. The CDR3 runs to 13 residues. The V end lost 3 bases, the J end lost 5 bases, and 11 bases lay between the germline ends. CDR3: CASSLGLTHEQYF. CDR3 sequence (DNA): TGTGCCAGCAGTTTGGGCCTGACCCACGAGCAGTACTTC.

V is TRBV9 and J is TRBJ2-1; 8 bases are a match to TRBD1. With V trimmed by 0 bases and J by 8 bases, 4 bases remained unmatched. The germline CDR1 and CDR2 sequences are SGDLS and YYNGEE. The CDR3 is 14 residues long. The CDR3 sequence is CASSVGTGRDEQFF. In DNA form, the CDR3 reads TGTGCCAGCAGCGTAGGGACAGGGCGGGATGAGCAGTTCTTC. Full variable domain (remainder filled in from reference TRBV9 and TRBJ2-1): DSGVTQTPKHLITATGQRVTLRCSPRSGDLSVYWYQQSLDQGLQFLIQYYNGEERAKGNILERFSAQQFPDLHSELNLSSLELGDSALYFCASSVGTGRDEQFFGPGTRLTVL.

The chain joins TRBV20-1 to TRBJ1-5; a possible D gene is TRBD1 (5 bases). Trimming removed 0 bases at V and 4 bases at J, with 13 bases between. Germline CDR1 DFQATT, CDR2 SNEGSKA (reference sequence). The CDR3 totals 15 residues. The CDR3 DNA reads TGCAGTGCTAGAGATATGCGGGAGGGGAATCAGCCCCAGCATTTT. This gives the protein CSARDMREGNQPQHF.

This clonotype was counted a few times. This sequence joins TRBV28 and TRBJ1-5; D might be TRBD1 (6 bases). This CDR3 region has 15 residues. The germline V and J ends were trimmed by 3 bases and 7 bases, with 16 bases remaining between them. The germline V gene encodes CDR1 MDHEN and CDR2 SYDVKM. The CDR3 region has the DNA TGTGCCAGCAGTTTGTCCGGAAACAGGGTGCAGCCCCAGCATTTT. Translated: CASSLSGNRVQPQHF.

This clonotype appeared many times. This chain uses TRBV28 with TRBJ1-1, with a weak D call TRBD1 (5 bases). The CDR3 contains 12 residues. CDR1 and CDR2 from the germline V gene are MDHEN and SYDVKM. V was cut by 8 bases and J by 4 bases, with 11 bases left in between. In DNA, the CDR3 is TGTGCCAGCGGTAGACAGCGCACTGAAGCTTTCTTT. Translation: CASGRQRTEAFF.

The chain couples TRBV20-1 to TRBJ1-3; D call uncertain. This CDR3 comprises 11 residues. V was clipped by 6 bases and J by 8 bases, with 11 bases between them. Germline CDR1 DFQATT, CDR2 SNEGSKA (reference sequence). CDR3 sequence: CSASKGDTIYF. As DNA, the CDR3 is TGCAGTGCCTCGAAGGGAGACACCATATATTTT.

This clonotype occurred once. The chain combines TRBV11-2 with TRBJ2-2; a possible D gene is TRBD2 (5 bases). V was trimmed by 4 bases and J by 1 base, leaving 25 bases between them. Germline CDR1 reads SGHAT; CDR2 reads FQNNGV. The CDR3 consists of 20 residues. CDR3 amino acids: CASSSLYRDYQPRNTGELFF. DNA for the CDR3: TGTGCCAGCAGCTCCCTATATCGAGACTACCAACCTAGGAACACCGGGGAGCTGTTTTTT.

This clonotype was detected only a few times. The chain joins TRBV12-3 or TRBV12-4 to TRBJ1-2; D gene uncertain. Trimming removed 5 bases from V and 4 bases from J, with 11 bases in between. The CDR3 is 13 residues long. The CDR3 DNA is TGTGCCAGCAGTCCTGGCCAGCGCTATGGCTACACCTTC. Translating gives CASSPGQRYGYTF.